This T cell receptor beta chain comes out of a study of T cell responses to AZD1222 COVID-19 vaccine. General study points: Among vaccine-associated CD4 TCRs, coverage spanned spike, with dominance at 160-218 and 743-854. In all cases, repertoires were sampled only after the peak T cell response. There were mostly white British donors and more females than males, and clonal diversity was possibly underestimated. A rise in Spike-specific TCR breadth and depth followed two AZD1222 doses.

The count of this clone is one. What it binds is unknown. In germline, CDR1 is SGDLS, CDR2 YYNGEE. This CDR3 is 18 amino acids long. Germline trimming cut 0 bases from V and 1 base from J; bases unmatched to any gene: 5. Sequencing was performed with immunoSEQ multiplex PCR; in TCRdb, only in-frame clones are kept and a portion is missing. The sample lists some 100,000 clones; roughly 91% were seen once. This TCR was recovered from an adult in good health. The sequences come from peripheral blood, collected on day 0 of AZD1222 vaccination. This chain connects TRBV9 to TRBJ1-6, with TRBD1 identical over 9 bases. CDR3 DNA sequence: TGTGCCAGCAGCGTAGAGGCGACAGGGGGATCCTATAATTCACCCCTCCACTTT. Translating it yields CASSVEATGGSYNSPLHF.